This section outlines one T cell receptor (beta chain) sequence together with its context. Its antigen is currently not known. Inclusive of the bounding cysteine and phenylalanine, the CDR3 is 13 residues long. Solely the CDR3 DNA is kept, with 39 bases framed from the first base. A distance of 18 bases separates the germline ends of V and J, which lose 8 bases and 8 bases respectively. CDR1 and CDR2 were assigned from the germline V gene as LGHNA and YSLEER. The data belong to a study of cytomegalovirus exposure and HLA in healthy donors (dated 2017 in TCRdb). In the study overall: In an earlier analysis of 587 of the donors, approximately 260 Gb of sequence data and 90 million to 120 million unique TCR beta sequences from roughly 190 million T cells were reported. The later analysis used no new phenotypic data to find candidate immune exposures, relying instead on TCR beta sequences and their occurrence across donors. HLA typing included class I and class II loci at four-digit resolution. The study combined high-throughput TCR immunosequencing, statistical association of individual TCRs with disease status, and machine learning to predict cytomegalovirus infection status. The study aimed to test whether cataloging public T cell receptors could reveal signatures of past pathogen exposure. A handful of DR-DQ haplotypes were handled as single units for association and clustering because linkage in the cohort was strong. All discovery cohort repertoires had been generated on a single sequencing platform. In a later genetic analysis, genome-wide SNP genotypes for about three fifths of the roughly 670 donors were used, and that subset was treated as a discovery cohort. Of the approximately 400 genotyped donors, about 84% fell in the genetic ancestry cluster associated with self-reported Caucasian donors. Alongside the repertoire data, information on donor age, sex, ethnicity and CMV serostatus was compiled. An early release covering roughly 600 HLA-typed donors comprised about 310 gigabases of sequencing data and roughly 86 million unique TCR sequences. The T cell repertoires of about 700 subjects were profiled by immunosequencing and related to cytomegalovirus serostatus. Typing coverage varied by locus: about 629-630 donors for A, B, C, DRB1 and DQB1; under 550 for DQA1; approximately 570 for DPA1; approximately 490 for DPB1. A later analysis re-examined previously published TCR beta repertoires from more than 600 donors and added high-resolution HLA genotyping to investigate patterns of TCR occurrence. In addition to the first cohort of 500 to 850 subjects, a separate validation cohort of 120 different subjects was used. To decide whether each TCR beta V gene segment behaved as functional or pseudogenic, an earlier analysis of approximately 590 of the donors relied on high-throughput TCR beta sequencing. Among under 450 genotyped donors of the cohort, an average of approximately 250,000 unique TCR beta nucleotide sequences were sequenced per donor, about a sixth of them non-productive.

The method was the immunoSEQ multiplex PCR assay. For the multiplex PCR, a mixture combining 60 forward primers for TCR Vbeta segments and 13 reverse primers for TCR Jbeta segments was used. The CDR3 region of rearranged TCR beta genes was amplified from genomic DNA with a multiplex PCR assay. The amplified TCR beta libraries were sequenced on the Illumina HiSeq System as 87-base-pair reads. In the original analysis: A later analysis tallied around 87 million unique TCR beta chains across the 660 or so repertoires, and approximately 9.9 million of those chains were shared by two or more donors. To remove PCR and sequencing errors, raw reads were error-corrected and collapsed into unique sequences using a nearest-neighbor algorithm that merged closely related sequences. Alignment of CDR3 sequences to IMGT reference sequences was used to assign V, D and J gene segments. For a sequence to be retained, at least a six-nucleotide match to both a V gene segment and a J gene segment was required. A rearrangement counted as productive if the CDR3 had no stop codons and remained in frame with V and J, and every other rearrangement counted as non-productive. CDR3 was defined according to IMGT convention as the region running from the second conserved V-encoded cysteine to the conserved J-encoded phenylalanine. The earlier analysis of about 610 of the donors excluded sequences that lacked an unambiguous match to a single V gene segment. An earlier analysis of a few hundred of the donors classified V segments as functional when productive rearrangements were above 56.7% and as segregating when the standard deviation between donors was above 5%. A statistical classification framework was built for diagnosing cytomegalovirus status from the catalog of TCR beta chain sequences. In a later analysis, V and J genes were assigned by comparing TCR nucleotide sequences against IMGT/GENE-DB human TR gene sequences. In a later analysis, CDR3 sequences and most-parsimonious VDJ recombination scenarios were assigned using the TCRdist pipeline. In a later analysis, each TCR beta chain was defined by its CDR3 amino acid sequence together with its V-gene family, and reads without a unique V-gene family were excluded. As a way to deal with suspected cross-contamination and a sequencing artifact, a later analysis dropped roughly 600 nucleotide sequences that were highly shared and had low generation probability. For each public chain, a later analysis derived a clonal expansion index from normalized ranks of inferred template counts within each repertoire. In a later analysis, generation probabilities were computed with a VDJ recombination model fitted to out-of-frame rearrangements, and the resulting probabilities were checked against IGoR. Hypergeometric tests were used in a later analysis to score TCR-TCR, TCR-HLA and TCR-CMV co-occurrence, with a repertoire-size bias correction applied to the TCR pairs. A later analysis estimated false discovery rates by permuting HLA or CMV assignments 20 times. In a later analysis, co-occurring TCRs were grouped using DBSCAN, and TCRdist sequence similarity was added for clustering within HLA-allele-positive subsets. For co-occurrence clustering, repertoires with fewer than 30,000 or more than 120,000 public chains were excluded, along with roughly 5 repertoires with anomalous nucleotide sharing. TCRdb limited this immuneACCESS table to in-frame rearrangements with V and J called. A share of clones is missing; checked studies link under half to unresolved V genes, and the rest is unexplained. V, J and clone size were drawn from that table, and D and trimming were deduced from the DNA. This sample's listing comprises around 48,000 clones. About 2.5% of the sample comes from the top ten.

In total, roughly 670 healthy bone marrow donors made up the cohort. Cohort members were all nominally healthy when sampled, although unrecorded immune exposures were likely present. The donor tested CMV seronegative and was one of the 352 seronegative cohort members. A peripheral blood sample was collected from each donor, and TCR beta sequencing was performed on peripheral blood mononuclear cells. The Qiagen DNeasy Blood Extraction Kit was used to extract genomic DNA from the blood cell samples. Results and caveats for the whole study, not just this receptor: According to a later analysis, most CMV-associated TCR beta chains appeared to be HLA-restricted, and the HLA associations seemed to be driven largely by CMV exposure. Cytomegalovirus status was reported to be diagnosed by the classifier with high specificity and sensitivity in both the original and validation cohorts. In this cohort, only TCR beta chains were sequenced, and detectable features were limited by the absence of alpha or paired-chain data. Several of the top co-occurrence clusters appeared to be linked to parvovirus B19, influenza, CMV and Epstein-Barr virus, according to a later analysis. Linkage disequilibrium might explain the correlated functional status among segregating V segments, but an unknown experimental factor could not be ruled out. According to a later genetic analysis, donors in an Asian-associated ancestry cluster had fewer N-insertions in productive TCRs than the approximately 700-donor mean. HLA typing was unavailable for some donors at each locus, so association tests used only the typed subset. When HLA alleles, especially DR and DQ, strongly co-occurred, TCR associations were difficult to assign to individual alleles. For the cohort, immune exposure information was limited to CMV serostatus. Compared with equally common non-associated chains, HLA-associated TCR beta chains in a later analysis were more clonally expanded and had lower generation probabilities. It was suggested by the authors that the approach could potentially be generalized to other disease states and immunological phenotypes. In an earlier analysis of 450 to 750 of the donors, most TCR beta V segments appeared in productive rearrangements about 90% or about 30% of the time, broadly matching IMGT annotations. Because the 87-base-pair reads could not distinguish some IMGT-functional V segments, including TRBV6-2 and TRBV6-3, those segments were excluded. In vitro tests confirmed that a few of the cytomegalovirus-associated TCR beta chains recognize cytomegalovirus antigens. A cluster of highly shared sequence variants was judged likely to be a technical artifact of the sequencing pipeline. An association between a missense DCLRE1C variant and V-gene and J-gene trimming of TCR beta chains was found in a later genetic analysis and replicated in an independent cohort. A further reported finding was that TCR beta sequences accurately predicted the HLA-A and HLA-B alleles for most subjects in the first cohort. The earlier analysis of some 540 of the donors excluded roughly 17 rarely observed V segments, including chromosome 9 orphons, because counts were too low. In a later analysis, around 17,000 TCR beta sequences were associated with specific HLA alleles at a false discovery rate of 0.05. Most TCR sequences were observed very rarely across donors, whereas some public TCRs were present in many individuals. In a later analysis, TCR association rates were found to vary across HLA loci, with the most associated TCRs seen for DRB1 alleles and the fewest for HLA-C alleles. A total of some 180 TCR beta chains were listed by the study as associated with cytomegalovirus. Sequencing depth was assumed to be roughly uniform across donors in the presence/absence analyses, though that assumption may not hold.

The sample taken for sequencing was PBMCs. Recombination connected TRBV4-3 to TRBJ1-2, and perhaps TRBD1 as D gene, on 5 matching bases. The source of this sequence is a female donor in good health and CMV-seronegative. The CDR3 protein: CASGAADSSGYTF. The nucleotide sequence reads as follows: TGCGCCAGCGGTGCCGCTGACAGTAGCGGCTACACCTTC.